The next 24 T cell receptor delta chains were all read from a single sample in a study of γδ T cells in repeated Plasmodium falciparum infection. Flow sorting of PBMC yielded separate Vgamma9/Vdelta2+ and Vdelta2-negative gammadelta T cell populations for bulk repertoire analysis. TCRdb re-called the multiplex PCR reads through CATT. The sample has approximately 60,000 delta-chain clones; approximately 1.7% are singletons. The material sequenced was gamma-delta T cells from blood. The receptor source for this set is a pool of human donors (malaria-infected and uninfected, not separated).

Ten or more counts support this clone. The chain joins TRDV1 to TRDJ1; D could derive from TRDD1 or TRDD3 (5 bases each). Trimming took 0 bases from V and 0 from J, leaving 17 bases between them. Per germline, CDR1 TSWWSYY and CDR2 QGS. There are 18 residues in the CDR3. The CDR3 sequence: CALGELWFYWKYTDKLIF. The CDR3 DNA sequence: TGTGCTCTTGGGGAACTTTGGTTTTACTGGAAATACACCGATAAACTCATCTTT.

By sample fraction, this clone is large. Distinct nucleotide sequences in the sample also encode this CDR3. The chain links TRDV2 to TRDJ1; D gene uncertain. The CDR3 extends over 14 amino acids. The V gene's germline CDR1 is GEAIGNYY and CDR2 EKD. Trimming removed 3 bases from V and 0 bases from J, with 10 bases in between. CDR3 amino acids: CACDALPDTDKLIF. The CDR3 coding sequence is TGTGCCTGTGACGCCCTGCCAGACACCGATAAACTCATCTTT.

The sample holds many counts of this clone. TCRdb's protein, taken from a much larger clone, differs from this DNA's translation at residue 10, likely owing to a read error; the protein displayed comes from the DNA. The rearrangement uses TRDV1 and TRDJ1; possible D gene TRDD2, 5 bases. Germline values: CDR1 TSWWSYY, CDR2 QGS. This CDR3 spans 20 amino acids. V gave up 3 bases and J gave up 0 bases, with 26 bases separating them. CDR3 sequence reads: CALGDPQSSHPHPYTDKLIF. The DNA of the CDR3 is TGTGCTCTTGGGGACCCACAATCTTCCCACCCTCACCCGTACACCGATAAACTCATCTTT.

In this sample, this clone turned up a few times. TCRdb's listed protein matches a much larger clone and diverges from this DNA's translation at residue 13, likely through a read error; the protein shown comes from the DNA. This chain connects TRDV1 to TRDJ1, with D tentatively TRDD2 or TRDD3 (6 bases each). Assignment of the J gene here rests on matching the DNA to germline, because TCRdb gives none. From germline, CDR1 is TSWWSYY and CDR2 QGS. V was shortened by 5 bases and J by 2 bases, with 33 bases between the two germline ends. CDR3 length: 21 residues. CDR3 region: CALGILGLPLLYRGSTDKLIF. The CDR3 nucleotides read TGTGCTCTTGGGATACTAGGCCTTCCCCTCCTGTACCGGGGATCGACCGATAAACTCATCTTT.

In its sample, this clone ranks as medium-sized. The sample holds other DNA sequences that translate to the same CDR3. This chain joins TRDV3 and TRDJ1; 8 bases are a match to TRDD3. This CDR3 comprises 21 residues. Losses at the gene ends were 4 bases for V and 0 bases for J; bases not matched to a gene: 28. CDR1 TVYSNPD and CDR2 GDNSRS come from the germline V gene (reference sequence). For the CDR3, the DNA is TGTGCCTCTTCGGCCTTCCCGTTTGGGGATACTACTTGTGAGTACACCGATAAACTCATCTTT. It specifies CASSAFPFGDTTCEYTDKLIF.

The table lists this clone with many counts. V and J are TRDV1 and TRDJ1; 8 bases fit TRDD3. Per germline, CDR1 TSWWSYY and CDR2 QGS. The CDR3 spans 16 residues. Trimming at V came to 5 bases and at J to 4 bases, leaving 12 bases not matched to a gene. CDR3 loop: CALGPVRGYYSDKLIF. DNA of the CDR3: TGTGCTCTTGGGCCCGTCAGGGGATACTATAGCGATAAACTCATCTTT.

For this clone: TCRdb lists the protein of a much larger clone for this DNA, which differs at residue 18, so this is likely a read error; the protein given here is translated from the DNA itself. The CDR3 DNA reads as TGTGCCTTTGGTGGTTCCTCCCCGCTGGGGGATACGGGGAGCGCATGTTTACAGATAGCTACGTACACCGATAAACTCATCTTT. This encodes CAFGGSSPLGDTGSACLQIATYTDKLIF. The chain combines TRDV3 with TRDJ1; 12 bases agree with TRDD3. The J gene is not listed in TCRdb, so it was assigned here from a DNA match to germline. This CDR3 contains 28 residues. The V gene end was trimmed by 2 bases and the J gene end by 0 bases; junction bases not matched to a gene: 43. Germline CDR1 is TVYSNPD and CDR2 is GDNSRS (reference sequence).

A remark on this clone: A far larger clone is one nucleotide away, so this likely arose from a read error. Other DNA sequences within the sample encode an identical CDR3. The chain recombines TRDV1 with TRDJ1, with 12 bases matching TRDD3. No J gene is reported in TCRdb; it was inferred here by comparing the DNA with germline. The germline CDR1 and CDR2 sequences are TSWWSYY and QGS. Unmatched junction bases numbered 28, after V lost 6 bases and J lost 2 bases. The CDR3 has 23 residues. The CDR3 nucleotides are TGTGCTCTTGGAGCGCGACTTCCTATCCCGTACTGGGGGATACCGAACTTTACCGATAAACTCATCTTT. Translated: CALGARLPIPYWGIPNFTDKLIF.

A few counts support this clone. The TCRdb protein, from a much larger clone, departs from this DNA's translation at residue 4, likely by read error; the protein shown derives from the DNA. The V call is TRDV2, the J call TRDJ1; D is ambiguous. This CDR3 has 19 residues. Germline CDR1 and CDR2: GEAIGNYY and EKD. CDR3 protein: CACGTAIILHHHYTDKLIF. CDR3 nucleotide sequence: TGTGCCTGTGGCACCGCAATAATACTCCATCACCATTACACCGATAAACTCATCTTT.

In this sample, this clone turned up many times. The protein held in TCRdb is that of a much larger clone and does not match this DNA's translation at residue 16, likely because of a read error; the protein shown is translated from the DNA. This sequence joins TRDV1 and TRDJ1; TRDD3 matches at 7 bases. There are 17 residues in the CDR3. The germline gives CDR1 TSWWSYY, CDR2 QGS. The CDR3: CALGELAALPPGDKLTF. DNA for the CDR3: TGTGCTCTTGGGGAACTAGCCGCTCTACCTCCCGGGGATAAACTCACCTTT.

This clone was detected ten times or more. The sample holds other DNA sequences that translate to the same CDR3. This sequence joins TRDV1 and TRDJ1, with TRDD3 matching 12 bases. The length of the CDR3 is 20 residues. The V and J ends lost 1 base and 3 bases, in that order; junction bases with no gene match: 15. Germline CDR1 is TSWWSYY and CDR2 is QGS. The CDR3 DNA is TGTGCTCTTGGGGAACCCTGTTCAACCCTATACTGGGGGATACCCGATAAACTCATCTTT. Translating gives CALGEPCSTLYWGIPDKLIF.

This clone was seen a handful of times. The protein held in TCRdb is that of a much larger clone and does not match this DNA's translation at residue 13, likely because of a read error; the protein shown is translated from the DNA. The chain employs TRDV1 and TRDJ1, with D maybe TRDD3 (5 bases). Because TCRdb records no J gene, it was assigned here through a match of the DNA to germline. Germline V gene lookup returns CDR1 TSWWSYY and CDR2 QGS. The CDR3 contains 23 residues. Trimming shortened V by 0 bases and J by 0 bases, and 32 bases separated the two germline ends. The DNA of the CDR3 is TGTGCTCTTGGGGAACTGGGACTACGCCCTAACGTACCGGGGGCTATGTACACCGATAAACTCATCTTT. It translates to CALGELGLRPNVPGAMYTDKLIF.

The sample holds a few counts of this clone. It differs at one base from a far larger clone, so likely a read error. Other DNA variants within this sample encode the same CDR3. The chain employs TRDV2 and TRDJ1; D call uncertain. TCRdb carries no J gene annotation; the J gene was assigned here by matching the DNA with germline. The CDR3 loop spans 18 amino acids. Germline CDR1 GEAIGNYY, CDR2 EKD. As DNA, the CDR3 is TGCGCCTGTGACACCTCTTACATAGAAGTCATCCACACCGATAAACTCATCTTT. Protein: CACDTSYIEVIHTDKLIF.

As for this clone: This likely stems from a read error, as it lies one base from a far larger clone. Other DNA sequences in this specimen translate into the identical CDR3. This chain links TRDV2 with TRDJ3, with 10 bases lining up with TRDD3. Germline assignment: CDR1 GEAIGNYY and CDR2 EKD. This CDR3 contains 21 residues. The CDR3 DNA is TGTGCCTGTGACACCGGCGGGCTACTGGGGGATCGCGCCTGGGACACCCGTCAGATGTTTTTC. This translates into CACDTGGLLGDRAWDTRQMFF.

This clone occurred many times. A far larger clone is a single base away, which makes a read error likely. The same CDR3 arises from other DNA sequences in this sample as well. The V gene is TRDV1, the J gene TRDJ1; D is uncertain. This CDR3 has 18 residues. Germline-derived CDR1 and CDR2 are TSWWSYY and QGS. V was pared by 1 base and J by 0 bases, with 18 bases between. CDR3 nucleotides: TGTGCTCTTGGGGAACGGCTCTCCCAGAAAACGTACACCGATAAACTCATCTTT. Translating it yields CALGERLSQKTYTDKLIF.

In the case of this clone: This DNA translates differently at residue 13 from the TCRdb protein, which is that of a much larger clone; a read error is likely, and the protein shown is the DNA's own translation. The rearrangement uses TRDV2 and TRDJ1, with TRDD3 identical over 8 bases. J lost 0 bases, V lost 1 base, and 18 bases had no gene match. Germline CDR1 and CDR2: GEAIGNYY and EKD. The CDR3 runs 20 residues. DNA of the CDR3: TGTGCCTGTGACACTCTTCCCGGGACTGGGGGTCTAGTGGACACCGATAAACTCATCTTT. Protein: CACDTLPGTGGLVDTDKLIF.

This clone was recorded at least ten times. This likely came from a read error, as a far larger clone is one base away. Other DNA variants within this sample encode the same CDR3. The V and J genes are TRDV2 and TRDJ1, with 10 bases that match TRDD3. The junction had 6 bases not matched to a gene; V was cut back by 0 bases and J by 3 bases. Per germline, CDR1 GEAIGNYY and CDR2 EKD. This CDR3 comprises 16 residues. In DNA, the CDR3 is TGTGCCTGTGACACCGTCGGGGGATACGCATCCGATAAACTCATCTTT. Translating gives CACDTVGGYASDKLIF.

Note on this clone: The protein TCRdb gives is from a much larger clone and does not agree with this DNA's translation at residue 7, likely a read error; the protein shown here comes from the DNA. This sequence joins TRDV2 and TRDJ1; 7 bases are a match to TRDD3. TCRdb records no J gene; here it was assigned by comparing the DNA to germline. The CDR3 runs to 17 residues. The V gene end was trimmed by 2 bases and the J gene end by 1 base; junction bases not matched to a gene: 12. Germline CDR1 reads GEAIGNYY; CDR2 reads EKD. The CDR3 DNA reads TGTGCCTGTGACAGGGGGTGCTGGGGGTACCTCACCGATAAACTCATCTTT. It translates to CACDRGCWGYLTDKLIF.

A few counts support this clone. TCRdb pairs this DNA with a much larger clone's protein that differs at residue 6, likely a read error; the protein shown was translated from the DNA. The rearrangement uses TRDV2 and TRDJ1; TRDD3 aligns across 8 bases. From germline, CDR1 is GEAIGNYY and CDR2 EKD. With 3 bases clipped from V and 0 bases from J, the junction kept 47 bases outside the gene matches. This CDR3 contains 29 residues. The CDR3 nucleotides read TGTGCCTGTGACCCTGGCTTCCGGCCCAATGGAGTAGAGCCCTTACTGGGGGCCGACGCTGACCTATACACCGATAAACTCATCTTT. Translating gives CACDPGFRPNGVEPLLGADADLYTDKLIF.

Only a few counts were recorded for this clone. For this DNA, TCRdb reports the protein of a much larger clone, which diverges at residue 6, most likely from a read error; the protein presented here is translated directly from the DNA. The chain has TRDV1 and TRDJ1, with 9 bases identical to TRDD3. TCRdb gives no J gene; it was assigned here by matching the DNA to germline. The germline gives CDR1 TSWWSYY, CDR2 QGS. Trimming cost V 2 bases and J 1 base; bases outside gene matches: 14. This CDR3 region has 19 residues. As DNA, the CDR3 is TGTGCTCTTGGGGAATTGGGCATTTTCTGGGGGATCTTCACCGATAAACTCATCTTT. Encoded protein: CALGELGIFWGIFTDKLIF.

Comment on this clone: A far more abundant clone sits one base away, making this likely a read error. The same CDR3 can be traced to other DNA sequences in this sample. V usage is TRDV1 and J usage is TRDJ1, with 13 bases fitting TRDD3. CDR1 and CDR2 from the germline V gene are TSWWSYY and QGS. The CDR3 extends over 28 amino acids. CDR3 protein: CALGELSHGFLREPYWGIRRAYTDKLIF. As DNA, the CDR3 is TGTGCGCTTGGGGAACTTAGTCATGGGTTCCTAAGGGAGCCGTACTGGGGGATACGTAGGGCGTACACCGATAAACTCATCTTT.

About this clone itself: The TCRdb record carries a much larger clone's protein, which differs from this DNA's translation at residue 12; a read error is the likely cause, and the protein listed here is the DNA translation. This rearrangement joins TRDV3 to TRDJ2, with TRDD3 identical over 11 bases. TCRdb does not report a J gene; here it was assigned by matching the DNA to germline references. Germline V lookup: CDR1 TVYSNPD, CDR2 GDNSRS (reference sequence). This CDR3 is built from 24 residues. V lost 0 bases to trimming and J lost 7 bases; unmatched junction nucleotides: 34. CDR3 nucleotides: TGTGCCTTTAGATTCTACCGGAACTACGAGGGAACTTACTGGGGGATAGTGGTTAGAGCACAACTCTTCTTT. It is translated as CAFRFYRNYEGTYWGIVVRAQLFF.

Concerning this clone: It is likely a read error: a sequence one base away is far more abundant. The same CDR3 arises from other DNA sequences in this sample as well. The CDR3 bases are TGTGCTCTCGGGGAACTAGGTCTCTTTACTGGGGGATACGACACCGATAAACTCATCTTT. It specifies CALGELGLFTGGYDTDKLIF. The rearrangement links TRDV1 to TRDJ1; 13 bases fit TRDD3. TCRdb supplies no J gene; here it was assigned by aligning the nucleotide sequence to germline. Germline lookup yields CDR1 TSWWSYY and CDR2 QGS. This CDR3 has 20 residues.

In this sample, this clone turned up many times. Just one base apart from a much larger clone, this may be a read error. The gene calls are TRDV1 and TRDJ1, with D perhaps matching TRDD3 (5 bases). The germline CDR1 and CDR2 sequences are TSWWSYY and QGS. The V and J ends lost 5 bases and 3 bases respectively, with 7 bases between them. The CDR3 covers 12 residues. The CDR3 is CALGIGADKLIF. The CDR3 nucleotides read TGTGCTCTTGGGATTGGGGCCGATAAACTCATCTTT.